The clone carrying this T cell receptor beta chain was detected a few times. Its antigen is not known. Use of 60 Vbeta and 13 Jbeta primers characterized the PCR. TCRdb's table, derived via immunoSEQ multiplex PCR, lists solely in-frame clones and lacks some. The data contain fewer than 130,000 clones, 50% to 70% of them singletons. The data belong to a study of cytomegalovirus exposure and HLA in healthy donors. Per the germline V gene, CDR1 is ENHRY and CDR2 is SYGVKD. The CDR3 has 14 amino acids. Trimming left V 3 bases short and J 7 bases short, with 12 bases between. Findings and limits, study-wide: High sensitivity and specificity were reportedly achieved when the classifier diagnosed cytomegalovirus status.

Specimen: PBMCs. This chain joins TRBV10-3 and TRBJ1-4; weak D call: TRBD1 (5 bases). This TCR was recovered from a young man in good health and CMV-seropositive. The CDR3: CAISEQDGGEKLFF. The CDR3 DNA sequence: TGTGCCATCAGTGAACAGGACGGGGGTGAAAAACTGTTTTTT.